One and the same sample provided the 2 T cell receptor beta chains below, sequenced in a study of T cell changes during pregnancy in multiple sclerosis. Assay used: immunoSEQ multiplex PCR; TCRdb lists only in-frame clones, some missing. The repertoire consists of about 67,000 clones, with about 90% occurring once and the leading ten covering under 2%. Material: peripheral blood, obtained in the first trimester of pregnancy. These receptors originate from a female donor in good health, enrolled as a control in a pregnancy study.

Here the CDR3 DNA reads TGTGCCAGTAAACCGAGGGTTGGTGAAAACACCATATATTTT. Its protein product is CASKPRVGENTIYF. The J gene is TRBJ1-3, the V gene TRBV19; D is unclear. V was clipped by 7 bases and J by 6 bases, with 16 bases between them. The CDR3 is made up of 14 amino acids. Germline V lookup: CDR1 LNHDA, CDR2 SQIVND (reference sequence).

The chain couples TRBV30 to TRBJ2-5; 16 bases fit TRBD2. Trimming at V came to 5 bases and at J to 5 bases, leaving 8 bases not matched to a gene. The CDR3 spans 16 residues. The germline V gene has CDR1 GTSNPN and CDR2 SVGIG (reference sequence). The CDR3 spells CAWGDTGLAGGETQYF. CDR3 bases: TGTGCCTGGGGGGACACGGGACTAGCGGGAGGGGAGACCCAGTACTTC.